The 6 T cell receptor beta chains given below trace back to one sample, sequenced in a study of T cells in narcolepsy. Profiling relied on immunoSEQ multiplex PCR, and the TCRdb table lists in-frame clones only, not all of them. The sample lists 20,000 to 30,000 clones; around 85% were seen once. The sequenced sample consisted of CD45RA- memory CD4+ T cells from PBMCs. Receptors originate from a human donor with narcolepsy.

V is TRBV30 and J is TRBJ1-5, with D unresolved. V was shortened by 2 bases and J by 4 bases, with 6 bases between the two germline ends. The germline V gene has CDR1 GTSNPN and CDR2 SVGIG (reference sequence). CDR3 length equals 12 residues. The CDR3 is CAWSPSNQPQHF. The DNA for the CDR3 is TGTGCCTGGAGTCCTTCTAATCAGCCCCAGCATTTT.

This clone turned up a few times. CDR3 nucleotides: TGTGCCAGCAGCTTAGGGACAGGGCAACACACGGTCACTGAAGCTTTCTTT. It specifies CASSLGTGQHTVTEAFF. The chain has TRBV7-9 and TRBJ1-1, with TRBD1 identical over 8 bases. Germline-derived CDR1 and CDR2 are SEHNR and FQNEAQ (reference sequence). The CDR3 covers 17 residues. Unmatched junction bases numbered 11, after V lost 1 base and J lost 4 bases.

The J gene is TRBJ2-7, the V gene TRBV4-2, with TRBD1 matching over 10 bases. Germline trimming cut 4 bases from V and 6 bases from J; bases unmatched to any gene: 9. Germline V lookup: CDR1 LGHNA, CDR2 YNFKEQ. The CDR3 sequence is 15 residues long. In DNA, the CDR3 is TGTGCCAGCAGCCCCTTTTCCGGGACAGGGGTCGAGCAGTACTTC. Translated, it gives CASSPFSGTGVEQYF.

The chain couples TRBV19 to TRBJ1-1; tentatively, D is TRBD1 (5 bases). V was pared by 6 bases and J by 4 bases, with 12 bases between. The length of the CDR3 is 13 residues. Germline CDR1 reads LNHDA; CDR2 reads SQIVND (reference sequence). The CDR3 DNA is TGTGCCAGTAGCGGGGGGGGTGGCACTGAAGCTTTCTTT. It translates to CASSGGGGTEAFF.

This clone was recorded a few times. The chain is built from TRBV6-1 and TRBJ2-7; possible D gene TRBD1, 6 bases. CDR1 and CDR2 from the germline V gene are MNHNS and SASEGT. The V end lost 6 bases, the J end lost 1 base, and 13 bases lay between the germline ends. The CDR3 contains 14 residues. DNA of the CDR3: TGTGCCAGCAGCCACGGGACACCTTCCTACGAGCAGTACTTC. It translates to CASSHGTPSYEQYF.

This clone has a handful of counts. The chain links TRBV6-1 to TRBJ1-1; 7 positions match TRBD1. The junction had 8 bases not matched to a gene; V was cut back by 7 bases and J by 3 bases. CDR1 MNHNS and CDR2 SASEGT come from the germline V gene. The CDR3 consists of 14 residues. The CDR3 loop is CASTEDRVYTEAFF. The CDR3 DNA follows: TGTGCCAGCACCGAAGACAGGGTTTACACTGAAGCTTTCTTT.